This passage covers 6 T cell receptor beta chains from one sample sequenced in a study of beta chain features in type 1 diabetes. Which antigens these TCRs recognize remains unknown. Expressed TCRB transcripts were sequenced because the entire RNA isolate underwent reverse transcription. Libraries were prepared by immunoSEQ multiplex PCR; TCRdb keeps only in-frame clonotypes and omits some of them. The sample lists 300,000 or so clones, roughly an eighth occurring once. Study observations and caveats: Shortening that was moderate but significant affected the TCRB CDR3s of Type 1 diabetes patients in all four CD4+ subsets.

The sequencing sample was made of naive CD4+ T cells from blood. Every receptor here comes from a man aged 25-40 years with type 1 diabetes.

This clone came up a few times. The chain combines TRBV5-1 with TRBJ1-4; D possibly corresponds to TRBD1 (5 bases). This CDR3 comprises 13 residues. Germline V lookup: CDR1 SGHRS, CDR2 YFSETQ. V was pared by 5 bases and J by 8 bases, with 13 bases between. The CDR3 DNA reads TGCGCCAGCAGACCGACAGTAGGGGAAAAACTGTTTTTT. Protein product: CASRPTVGEKLFF.

The rearrangement links TRBV21-1 to TRBJ2-5; the table's D call TRBD2 went unverified against the DNA. TRBV21-1 is listed as a pseudogene. CDR3 length: 12 amino acids. DNA of the CDR3: TGTGCCAGCAGCAGGGGGGGAGAGACCCAGTACTTC. This gives the protein CASSRGGETQYF.

In this sample, this clone turned up a few times. The chain couples TRBV2 to TRBJ2-5, with unresolved D. The length of the CDR3 is 11 residues. Germline assignment: CDR1 SNHLY and CDR2 FYNNEI. The ends were cut back, 6 bases at V and 9 bases at J, with 11 bases in the middle. The CDR3 here is CASRAPPAQYF. CDR3 nucleotide sequence: TGTGCCAGCAGGGCCCCCCCAGCCCAGTACTTC.

The chain couples TRBV5-6 to TRBJ2-5; 7 nucleotides align to TRBD2. Losses at the gene ends were 2 bases for V and 0 bases for J; bases not matched to a gene: 7. Germline V gene sequence: CDR1 SGHDT, CDR2 YYEEEE. The CDR3 contains 16 residues. CDR3 sequence reads: CASSFPGDYYQETQYF. The CDR3 bases are TGTGCCAGCAGCTTTCCTGGGGACTACTACCAAGAGACCCAGTACTTC. The entire variable domain, with the rest obtained from reference TRBV5-6 and TRBJ2-5, is as follows: DAGVTQSPTHLIKTRGQQVTLRCSPKSGHDTVSWYQQALGQGPQFIFQYYEEEERQRGNFPDRFSGHQFPNYSSELNVNALLLGDSALYLCASSFPGDYYQETQYFGPGTRLLVL.

This clone came up a few times. This chain links TRBV19 with TRBJ2-2; the match to TRBD1 covers 9 bases. CDR3 size: 16 residues. V shed 2 bases, J shed 4 bases, and the junction held 5 bases outside the gene matches. Germline CDR1 reads LNHDA; CDR2 reads SQIVND (reference sequence). CDR3 nucleotides: TGTGCCAGTAGTATAAGACAGGGGGTTTCCACCGGGGAGCTGTTTTTT. Translated, it gives CASSIRQGVSTGELFF.

The V gene is TRBV7-9, the J gene TRBJ2-3; 12 positions agree with TRBD2. The CDR3 is 17 residues long. Trimming at V came to 2 bases and at J to 0 bases, leaving 3 bases not matched to a gene. Germline V gives CDR1 SEHNR, CDR2 FQNEAQ (reference sequence). This CDR3 is CASSLLGLAGSTDTQYF. The CDR3 DNA reads TGTGCCAGCAGCTTACTAGGACTAGCGGGAAGCACAGATACGCAGTATTTT.